The 21 T cell receptor beta chains below all came from one sample that was sequenced in a study of blood T cell repertoires in COVID-19. Sequenced by immunoSEQ multiplex PCR; TCRdb stores in-frame clones only, minus some. The sample lists 100,000 to 150,000 clones, 75% to 90% seen once, with about 2.3% in the top ten. The sample taken for sequencing was PBMCs or T cells enriched from blood (not recorded which). Receptors were obtained from a woman aged 45-65 years who had recovered from COVID-19.

The rearrangement uses TRBV25-1 and TRBJ2-5, with D uncertain. Germline CDR1 is MGHDK and CDR2 is SYGVNS. V lost 6 bases and J 2 bases, leaving 4 bases between the germline ends. The CDR3 sequence is 11 residues long. CDR3 sequence: CASSGQETQYF. CDR3 DNA: TGTGCCAGCAGCGGGCAAGAGACCCAGTACTTC.

The J gene is TRBJ1-1, the V gene TRBV5-1, with 8 bases that match TRBD1. Germline lookup yields CDR1 SGHRS and CDR2 YFSETQ. The ends lost 4 bases at V and 4 bases at J; junction bases unmatched: 12. This CDR3 is built from 16 residues. The CDR3 nucleotides are TGCGCCAGCAGCCTGATTCCAGGGGGCATTGGCACTGAAGCTTTCTTT. Translating gives CASSLIPGGIGTEAFF. The full variable domain, its missing parts supplied by reference TRBV5-1 and TRBJ1-1, is KAGVTQTPRYLIKTRGQQVTLSCSPISGHRSVSWYQQTPGQGLQFLFEYFSETQRNKGNFPGRFSGRQFSNSRSEMNVSTLELGDSALYLCASSLIPGGIGTEAFFGQGTRLTVV.

The count of this clone is one. This chain connects TRBV4-1 to TRBJ2-7; 8 nucleotides match TRBD1. The CDR3 consists of 16 residues. The junction had 6 bases not matched to a gene; V was cut back by 2 bases and J by 0 bases. The V gene's germline CDR1 is MGHRA and CDR2 YSYEKL. CDR3 sequence: CASSQSTGASSYEQYF. DNA for the CDR3: TGCGCCAGCAGCCAATCGACAGGGGCAAGCTCCTACGAGCAGTACTTC.

This clone was seen a single time. The genes are TRBV19 and TRBJ2-2, with D tentatively TRBD1 (6 bases). This CDR3 is built from 13 residues. V lost 6 bases, J lost 7 bases, and 12 bases lay in between. Germline assignment: CDR1 LNHDA and CDR2 SQIVND (reference sequence). In nucleotides, the CDR3 is TGTGCCAGTAGCACAGGGTCGGGCGGGGAGCTGTTTTTT. It codes for CASSTGSGGELFF.

The CDR3 DNA is TGCAGCGTTGCCAGGGGCCTGAACACTGAAGCTTTCTTT. Encoded protein: CSVARGLNTEAFF. V is TRBV29-1 and J is TRBJ1-1; the D gene is possibly TRBD1 (6 bases). The CDR3 consists of 13 residues. Germline CDR1 reads SQVTM; CDR2 reads ANQGSEA. V was pared by 4 bases and J by 0 bases, with 9 bases between.

The genes are TRBV2 and TRBJ1-5; D gene uncertain. The germline gives CDR1 SNHLY, CDR2 FYNNEI. The CDR3 contains 14 residues. Trimming took off 1 base at V and 4 bases at J, with 8 bases between the two ends. This CDR3 reads CASSEESGNQPQHF. The CDR3 DNA is TGTGCCAGCAGTGAAGAATCGGGGAATCAGCCCCAGCATTTT. Together with reference TRBV2 and TRBJ1-5, the CDR3 gives the full variable domain: EPEVTQTPSHQVTQMGQEVILRCVPISNHLYFYWYRQILGQKVEFLVSFYNNEISEKSEIFDDQFSVERPDGSNFTLKIRSTKLEDSAMYFCASSEESGNQPQHFGDGTRLSIL.

V and J are TRBV3-1 (or the pseudogene TRBV3-2) and TRBJ2-2, with D perhaps TRBD2 (6 bases). Per germline, CDR1 LGHDT and CDR2 YNNKEL (reference sequence). The CDR3 sequence is 15 residues long. V gave up 3 bases and J gave up 1 base, with 9 bases separating them. The CDR3 is CASSQRTMNTGELFF. The CDR3 DNA sequence: TGTGCCAGCAGCCAGCGGACTATGAACACCGGGGAGCTGTTTTTT.

The chain has TRBV27 and TRBJ1-6; TRBD1 might be the D (5 bases). Germline lookup yields CDR1 MNHEY and CDR2 SMNVEV (reference sequence). V dropped 7 bases and J dropped 4 bases, with 11 bases sitting between them. This CDR3 is built from 14 residues. The CDR3 loop is CASKPPGYNSPLHF. CDR3 coding DNA: TGTGCCAGCAAGCCCCCAGGGTATAATTCACCCCTCCACTTT.

The chain joins TRBV7-8 to TRBJ2-2, with 8 bases aligning to TRBD1. Germline lookup yields CDR1 SGHVS and CDR2 FQNEAQ. The CDR3 loop spans 15 amino acids. Trimming removed 1 base from V and 5 bases from J; junction bases left unmatched: 3. CDR3 nucleotide sequence: TGTGCCAGCAGCTTAGGGACAGGGCATACCGGGGAGCTGTTTTTT. This sequence encodes CASSLGTGHTGELFF.

The chain has TRBV19 and TRBJ2-5; maybe TRBD1 (6 bases). This CDR3 comprises 15 residues. Trimming took 11 bases from V and 2 from J, leaving 21 bases between them. The germline CDR1 and CDR2 sequences are LNHDA and SQIVND (reference sequence). CDR3 in DNA: TGTGCCTCCTCGGACAGACTCGCACCACAAGAGACCCAGTACTTC. Translating it yields CASSDRLAPQETQYF. The complete variable domain, with remaining parts taken from reference TRBV19 and TRBJ2-5, reads DGGITQSPKYLFRKEGQNVTLSCEQNLNHDAMYWYRQDPGQGLRLIYYSQIVNDFQKGDIAEGYSVSREKKESFPLTVTSAQKNPTAFYLCASSDRLAPQETQYFGPGTRLLVL.

The J gene is TRBJ2-2, the V gene TRBV5-1; D is undetermined. Germline V gene sequence: CDR1 SGHRS, CDR2 YFSETQ. V was trimmed by 0 bases and J by 2 bases, leaving 8 bases between them. This CDR3 region has 15 residues. CDR3 nucleotide sequence: TGCGCCAGCAGCTTGGTGGCAGGAAACACCGGGGAGCTGTTTTTT. This translates into CASSLVAGNTGELFF.

The chain employs TRBV7-9 and TRBJ1-1; D ambiguous. V lost 4 bases and J 1 base, leaving 19 bases between the germline ends. The CDR3 covers 17 residues. The V gene's germline CDR1 is SEHNR and CDR2 FQNEAQ (reference sequence). CDR3 in DNA: TGTGCCAGCAGCTCCCCGACCGGGGAGCGAGGGAACACTGAAGCTTTCTTT. Its protein is CASSSPTGERGNTEAFF.

This chain links TRBV6-2 or TRBV6-3 with TRBJ2-3; D may be TRBD1 (6 bases). The CDR3 spans 15 residues. In germline, CDR1 is MNHEY, CDR2 SVGEGT. Trimming removed 5 bases at V and 6 bases at J, with 18 bases between. CDR3 DNA sequence: TGTGCCAGCAGTCCAACAGGGAAAGGTTGGGATACGCAGTATTTT. Translated: CASSPTGKGWDTQYF.

J is TRBJ2-5 and V is TRBV7-6; TRBD2 aligns across 9 bases. Losses at the gene ends were 0 bases for V and 3 bases for J; bases not matched to a gene: 5. CDR1 and CDR2 from the germline V gene are SGHVS and FNYEAQ. This CDR3 is 16 amino acids long. In DNA, the CDR3 is TGTGCCAGCAGCTTAGCGCTTAGCGGGGGAGAAGAGACCCAGTACTTC. Its translation: CASSLALSGGEETQYF.

The chain carries TRBV25-1 and TRBJ1-5; D may be TRBD1 (5 bases). The germline V gene has CDR1 MGHDK and CDR2 SYGVNS. The CDR3 is 16 residues long. Trimming shortened V by 6 bases and J by 0 bases, and 15 bases separated the two germline ends. Here the CDR3 reads CASSARTTFSNQPQHF. The CDR3 bases are TGTGCCAGCAGCGCCCGGACAACCTTTAGCAATCAGCCCCAGCATTTT.

The chain uses TRBV7-3 and TRBJ1-2; D is unresolved. The CDR3 covers 16 residues. The V end lost 5 bases, the J end lost 4 bases, and 20 bases lay between the germline ends. Germline V lookup: CDR1 SGHTA, CDR2 FQGTGA. This chain's CDR3 is CASSTPTGERSYGYTF. The DNA of the CDR3 is TGTGCCAGCAGCACGCCCACCGGGGAGAGGTCCTATGGCTACACCTTC. Looking up the rest from reference TRBV7-3 and TRBJ1-2 gives the full variable domain: GAGVSQTPSNKVTEKGKYVELRCDPISGHTALYWYRQSLGQGPEFLIYFQGTGAADDSGLPNDRFFAVRPEGSVSTLKIQRTERGDSAVYLCASSTPTGERSYGYTFGSGTRLTVV.

The chain couples TRBV30 to TRBJ2-7, with a possible D match to TRBD2 (6 bases). Trimming shortened V by 5 bases and J by 5 bases, and 16 bases separated the two germline ends. Germline V gene sequence: CDR1 GTSNPN, CDR2 SVGIG (reference sequence). This CDR3 is built from 13 residues. The CDR3: CAWLWGGSDEQYF. The CDR3 nucleotides read TGTGCCTGGCTCTGGGGAGGCAGCGACGAGCAGTACTTC. The variable domain in full, completed from reference TRBV30 and TRBJ2-7, reads SQTIHQWPATLVQPVGSPLSLECTVEGTSNPNLYWYRQAAGRGLQLLFYSVGIGQISSEVPQNLSASRPQDRQFILSSKKLLLSDSGFYLCAWLWGGSDEQYFGPGTRLTVT.

V gene TRBV25-1 combines with J gene TRBJ2-7, with D possibly being TRBD1 (6 bases). Trimming stripped 6 bases from V and 0 bases from J, with 12 bases between. Germline loops: CDR1 MGHDK, CDR2 SYGVNS. The CDR3 contains 14 residues. CDR3 sequence reads: CASRDRVSSYEQYF. For the CDR3, the DNA is TGTGCCAGCAGGGACAGAGTGAGCTCCTACGAGCAGTACTTC.

The V gene is TRBV27, the J gene TRBJ2-5; the D gene is possibly TRBD1 (5 bases). Trimming left V 5 bases short and J 5 bases short, with 15 bases between. The CDR3 contains 14 residues. The germline V gene has CDR1 MNHEY and CDR2 SMNVEV (reference sequence). The DNA of the CDR3 is TGTGCCAGCAGTGAGACAGAGGCTGACGAGACCCAGTACTTC. This sequence encodes CASSETEADETQYF.

The rearrangement joins TRBV25-1 to TRBJ2-5; 7 nucleotides agree with TRBD1. Unmatched junction bases numbered 8, after V lost 5 bases and J lost 5 bases. Germline-derived CDR1 and CDR2 are MGHDK and SYGVNS. This CDR3 region has 14 residues. CDR3 nucleotide sequence: TGTGCCAGCAGTACTGGACAGGCTGGGGAGACCCAGTACTTC. This sequence encodes CASSTGQAGETQYF.

The chain joins TRBV5-1 to TRBJ2-5; 8 nucleotides line up with TRBD1. Germline V gene data show CDR1 as SGHRS and CDR2 as YFSETQ. The J segment lost 2 bases and the V segment lost 5 bases, leaving 5 bases of the junction unmatched. The CDR3 is 14 amino acids. As DNA, the CDR3 is TGCGCCAGCAGGCCGGGACAGGCGCAAGAGACCCAGTACTTC. As protein: CASRPGQAQETQYF.